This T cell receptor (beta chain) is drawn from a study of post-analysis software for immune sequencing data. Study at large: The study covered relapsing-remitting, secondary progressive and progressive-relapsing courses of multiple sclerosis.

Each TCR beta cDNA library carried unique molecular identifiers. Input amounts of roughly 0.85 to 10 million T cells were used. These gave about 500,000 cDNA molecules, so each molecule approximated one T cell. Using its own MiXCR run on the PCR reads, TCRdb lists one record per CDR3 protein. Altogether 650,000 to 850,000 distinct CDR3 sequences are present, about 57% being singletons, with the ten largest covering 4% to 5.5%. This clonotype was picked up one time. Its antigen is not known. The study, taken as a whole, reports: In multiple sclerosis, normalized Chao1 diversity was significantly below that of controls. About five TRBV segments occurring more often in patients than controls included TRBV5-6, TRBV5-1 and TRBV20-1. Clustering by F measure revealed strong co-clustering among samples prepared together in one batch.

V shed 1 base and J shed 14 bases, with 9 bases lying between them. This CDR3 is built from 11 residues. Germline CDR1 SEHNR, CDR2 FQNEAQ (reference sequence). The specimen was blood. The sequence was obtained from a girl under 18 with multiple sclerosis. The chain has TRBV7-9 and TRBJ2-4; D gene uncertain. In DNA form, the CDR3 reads TGTGCCAGCAGCTTAGGGGGTACGGAGTACTTC. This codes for CASSLGGTEYF.